The rows below give T cell receptor beta chains drawn from one sample of a study of T cell repertoires in ileal Crohn's disease. Measured with immunoSEQ multiplex PCR; TCRdb has only the in-frame clones, and not every one. The data contain about 59,000 clones, roughly 89% of them singletons. The specimen was ileal tissue. These receptors were obtained from an adult with Crohn's disease. CDR3s leave out the opening cysteine and the closing phenylalanine or tryptophan. The order of the fields is V gene, J gene, CDR3 protein.

v_gene: TRBV5-1; j_gene: TRBJ1-1; CDR3aa: ASSLARQGYTEAF
v_gene: TRBV28; j_gene: TRBJ2-5; CDR3aa: ASSLRLAGHQETQY
v_gene: TRBV27; j_gene: TRBJ1-5; CDR3aa: ASSLAGGSNQPQH
v_gene: TRBV6-1; j_gene: TRBJ1-1; CDR3aa: ASSVRGNTEAF
v_gene: TRBV9; j_gene: TRBJ2-2; CDR3aa: ASSSEGRVGELF
v_gene: TRBV6-5; j_gene: TRBJ1-2; CDR3aa: ASSYDSGDYGYT
v_gene: TRBV11-3; j_gene: TRBJ2-7; CDR3aa: ASSLVATSYEQY
v_gene: TRBV18; j_gene: TRBJ1-1; CDR3aa: ASSPTATGTEAF
v_gene: TRBV5-1; j_gene: TRBJ1-2; CDR3aa: ASSFGPSNYGYT
v_gene: TRBV5-1; j_gene: TRBJ2-6; CDR3aa: ASSSQGSGGANVLT
v_gene: TRBV7-2; j_gene: TRBJ1-5; CDR3aa: ASSLGDSRNQPQH
v_gene: TRBV5-6; j_gene: TRBJ1-2; CDR3aa: ASSQWTGTFDGYT
v_gene: TRBV7-2; j_gene: TRBJ1-1; CDR3aa: ATATERNTEAF
v_gene: TRBV30; j_gene: TRBJ1-2; CDR3aa: AWRDRGTIGYT
v_gene: TRBV28; j_gene: TRBJ1-2; CDR3aa: ASRRLGQLMYGYT
v_gene: TRBV11-2; j_gene: TRBJ1-1; CDR3aa: ASSLRRFTEAF
v_gene: TRBV11-2; j_gene: TRBJ2-1; CDR3aa: ASSLLTGGAYNEQF
v_gene: TRBV19; j_gene: TRBJ1-4; CDR3aa: ASSSPGVKLF
v_gene: TRBV28; j_gene: TRBJ2-5; CDR3aa: ASSHPHGGETQY
v_gene: TRBV7-6; j_gene: TRBJ1-1; CDR3aa: ASKGVDTEAF
v_gene: TRBV7-2; j_gene: TRBJ1-4; CDR3aa: ASSLGGYTNEKLF
v_gene: TRBV14; j_gene: TRBJ2-5; CDR3aa: ASSQELAGVETQY
v_gene: TRBV19; j_gene: TRBJ1-1; CDR3aa: ASSLYRDTEAF
v_gene: TRBV5-1; j_gene: TRBJ2-1; CDR3aa: ASSLRGAGGNEQF
v_gene: TRBV11-2; j_gene: TRBJ1-4; CDR3aa: ASSLSPTEKLF
v_gene: TRBV19; j_gene: TRBJ1-1; CDR3aa: ATIDSPNTEAF
v_gene: TRBV28; j_gene: TRBJ1-5; CDR3aa: ASRPTDGENQPQH
v_gene: TRBV29-1; j_gene: TRBJ2-5; CDR3aa: SVEEGIGTGAQY
v_gene: TRBV9; j_gene: TRBJ1-6; CDR3aa: ASSRSTVNSPLH
v_gene: TRBV4-2; j_gene: TRBJ1-1; CDR3aa: ASSQVLQGWELDTEAF
v_gene: TRBV7-2; j_gene: TRBJ1-1; CDR3aa: ASSLRRNTEAF
v_gene: TRBV7-9; j_gene: TRBJ2-2; CDR3aa: ASSSGQTNTGELF
v_gene: TRBV18; j_gene: TRBJ1-2; CDR3aa: ASSLDRAYGYT
v_gene: TRBV5-1; j_gene: TRBJ1-5; CDR3aa: ASSSDEGPQH
v_gene: TRBV7-9; j_gene: TRBJ2-7; CDR3aa: ASSGGGGSLYEQY
v_gene: TRBV4-1; j_gene: TRBJ1-6; CDR3aa: ASSRTGENSPLH
v_gene: TRBV28; j_gene: TRBJ1-5; CDR3aa: ASSSRRRGRRYSNQPQH
v_gene: TRBV6-1; j_gene: TRBJ1-5; CDR3aa: ASSEALIYNRASIRPQH
v_gene: TRBV6-5; j_gene: TRBJ1-1; CDR3aa: ASNRQGGRNTEAF